This TCR beta chain was captured by sequencing in a study of blood T cells in healthy people across ages. Alongside a J-beta primer mix, a sample-barcoded 5' primer served in a second PCR lasting about 7 to 12 cycles. TCRdb reanalysed the 5' RACE reads using MiXCR and keeps one entry per CDR3 protein. Of more than 800,000 distinct CDR3 sequences detected, about 30% appear once; the ten largest clones hold 17%. Study-level points and caveats: Compared with aged donors, long-lived donors showed fewer expanded clones, suggesting selection.

As to this clonotype: The antigen remains unidentified.

Each sample had at least 6.5 million PBMCs isolated. This CDR3 region has 16 residues. Looked up from germline, CDR1 is MDHEN and CDR2 is SYDVKM. V gave up 3 bases and J gave up 2 bases, with 14 bases separating them. The J gene is TRBJ1-5, the V gene TRBV28, with D perhaps matching TRBD1 (5 bases). The specimen was blood. The clonotype was recovered from a woman of 80 years or more in good health. In DNA, the CDR3 is TGTGCCAGCAGTTTCTCTTTTCGGGGCGGCAATCAGCCCCAGCATTTT. It yields the protein CASSFSFRGGNQPQHF.